This TCR beta chain was found in a study of blood T cell repertoires in COVID-19. Method: immunoSEQ multiplex PCR; TCRdb's copy keeps in-frame clones and lacks some. The sample lists about 340,000 clones, approximately 83% occurring once. Participants were placed into cohorts based on the clinical history they reported. V was clipped by 2 bases and J by 5 bases; unmatched bases: 7. The CDR3 length is 16 residues. Germline values: CDR1 SGHDT, CDR2 YYEEEE. This chain links TRBV5-6 with TRBJ2-1; 10 bases are a match to TRBD1. Specimen: PBMCs or T cells enriched from blood (not recorded which). This TCR derives from a woman between 40 and 50 years old with acute COVID-19. CDR3 nucleotide sequence: TGTGCCAGCAGCTTCGAACGCGGGACAGGGGACAATGAGCAGTTCTTC. It specifies CASSFERGTGDNEQFF.